This TCR beta chain stems from a study of human T cells and chemical hapten exposure. This CDR3 spans 14 amino acids. The germline V gene has CDR1 MNHEY and CDR2 SMNVEV (reference sequence). V lost 5 bases to trimming and J lost 3 bases, with 13 bases between them. A few counts support this clonotype. Its antigen is currently unknown. As for time point: patch test 1, 2 weeks after DPC sensitization. Treatment denoted: therapeutic diphenylcyclopropenone sensitization with weekly scalp DPC. General study findings and limits: Patch test score rose with PT1 expanded TCR count, significant at thresholds 8, 16 and 32, not 4. Significantly more large CDR3 similarity clusters arose among expanded TCRs than among controls.

In TCRdb, the RACE reads were re-called with MiXCR into one record per CDR3 protein. Of roughly 360,000 distinct CDR3 sequences listed, around 4.8% were seen once; the top ten hold under 3%. This clonotype originated in a woman between 50 and 59 years old with alopecia areata. Some clones in this sample may be carry-over from other donors' samples. Sequences were derived from whole blood, sampled in connection with sensitization to the hapten diphenylcyclopropenone (DPC). V gene TRBV27 combines with J gene TRBJ1-1, with TRBD1 as a possible D gene (5 bases). The CDR3: CASSNTGTHTEAFF. The CDR3 DNA reads TGTGCCAGCAGTAACACAGGAACACACACTGAAGCTTTCTTT.